These T cell receptor beta chains were read from a single sample in a study of CD8 T cells in ankylosing spondylitis. One entry per CDR3 protein, called by TCRdb with MiXCR from the 5' RACE reads. The top ten clones hold about 20% of a sample with 650,000 to 800,000 distinct CDR3 sequences, over 15% of them seen once. What was sequenced was blood, either unsorted or a sorted T cell fraction (not recorded which). The origin of the receptors is a male donor with ankylosing spondylitis. Each CDR3 is given with its conserved first and last residue. D genes are given only for firm matches. Some rows mark clone size as missing; the rest say once, few, many or name a class of expanded clone.

TRBD2 few TRBJ2-1 TRBV5-1 CASSLGSGTGGEQFF TGCGCCAGCAGCTTGGGAAGCGGAACGGGGGGTGAGCAGTTCTTC
- many TRBJ2-7 TRBV20-1 CSASLSYEQYF TGCAGTGCTAGCCTTTCCTACGAGCAGTACTTC
- once TRBJ2-7 TRBV9 CASSAPGNSYEQYF TGTGCCAGCAGCGCGCCTGGTAACTCCTACGAGCAGTACTTC
- - TRBJ2-3 TRBV20-1 CSARGSSDTQYF TGCAGTGCTAGAGGGAGCTCAGATACGCAGTATTTT
- - TRBJ2-7 TRBV20-1 CSARVSGGNYEQYF TGCAGTGCTAGGGTTTCGGGGGGCAACTACGAGCAGTACTTC
TRBD2 few TRBJ2-3 TRBV9 CASKASGLTDTQYF TGTGCCAGCAAGGCTAGCGGACTCACAGATACGCAGTATTTT
- few TRBJ1-2 TRBV6-1 CASSSTGKAGYTF TGTGCCAGCAGCTCAACAGGGAAGGCTGGCTACACCTTC
- - TRBJ1-1 TRBV12-3/TRBV12-4 CASTLTENTEAFF TGTGCCAGCACCCTGACGGAGAACACTGAAGCTTTCTTT
TRBD2 few TRBJ2-3 TRBV20-1 CSAGTSGLVDTQYF TGCAGTGCAGGGACTAGCGGGCTCGTAGATACGCAGTATTTT
TRBD1 few TRBJ1-2 TRBV28 CASSSPGQSNYGYTF TGTGCCAGCAGTTCCCCGGGACAGTCGAACTATGGCTACACCTTC
- many TRBJ2-3 TRBV12-3/TRBV12-4 CASSFYSTDTQYF TGTGCCAGCAGTTTTTACAGCACAGATACGCAGTATTTT
- - TRBJ2-7 TRBV20-1 CSASIASGYEQYF TGCAGTGCTAGTATAGCGAGCGGATACGAGCAGTACTTC
- - TRBJ2-3 TRBV12-3/TRBV12-4 CASRPGTADTQYF TGTGCCAGCAGGCCCGGGACCGCCGATACGCAGTATTTT
- few TRBJ2-2 TRBV7-6 CASSPTASYGELFF TGTGCCAGCAGCCCGACAGCCTCCTACGGGGAGCTGTTTTTT
- few TRBJ2-7 TRBV19 CASSIHTYYEQYF TGTGCCAGTAGTATTCACACTTACTACGAGCAGTACTTC
- few TRBJ2-2 TRBV27 CASSFRGWASERGELFF TGTGCCAGCAGTTTCCGAGGATGGGCTAGCGAGAGGGGGGAGCTGTTTTTT
- few TRBJ2-1 TRBV20-1 CSALGGRNKKANEQFF TGCAGTGCTCTAGGGGGGCGAAATAAAAAGGCCAATGAGCAGTTCTTC
- - TRBJ2-5 TRBV3-1 CASSPEGPRGETQYF TGTGCCAGCAGCCCCGAAGGACCTAGGGGAGAGACCCAGTACTTC
TRBD2 few TRBJ2-3 TRBV2 CASSRGGLAGTDTQYF TGTGCCAGCAGCCGGGGAGGACTAGCGGGCACAGATACGCAGTATTTT
- few TRBJ2-7 TRBV11-2 CASSFTIAEAYEQYF TGTGCCAGCAGCTTCACGATAGCGGAGGCCTACGAGCAGTACTTC
TRBD2 - TRBJ2-3 TRBV5-1 CASRSPGLATDTQYF TGCGCCAGCAGGTCCCCGGGACTAGCGACAGATACGCAGTATTTT
- - TRBJ2-5 TRBV4-2 CASSPQREETQYF TGTGCCAGCAGCCCCCAGAGGGAAGAGACCCAGTACTTC
TRBD1 few TRBJ1-2 TRBV10-3 CASSLQGESGYTF TGTGCCTCAAGCCTTCAGGGGGAGAGTGGCTACACCTTC
- few TRBJ2-5 TRBV15 CATRNSGFRETQYF TGTGCCACCAGAAATTCAGGGTTTCGGGAGACCCAGTACTTC
- few TRBJ1-2 TRBV29-1 CSVEDLGVDGYTF TGCAGCGTTGAAGATTTAGGGGTAGATGGCTACACCTTC
- many TRBJ1-2 TRBV7-2 CASSSTTMVGYTF TGTGCCAGCAGCTCCACCACGATGGTGGGCTACACCTTC
- few TRBJ2-3 TRBV24-1 CATSDPARGGDTQYF TGTGCCACCAGTGACCCCGCACGCGGCGGAGATACGCAGTATTTT
- - TRBJ2-7 TRBV5-1 CASSQTTEKSSYEQYF TGCGCCAGCAGTCAAACGACAGAAAAATCCTCCTACGAGCAGTACTTC
- - TRBJ2-7 TRBV12-5 CASGMDSSYEQYF TGTGCTAGTGGTATGGACAGCTCCTACGAGCAGTACTTC
TRBD1 few TRBJ1-1 TRBV2 CASRRGQGSTEAFF TGTGCCAGCAGACGTGGACAGGGGAGTACTGAAGCTTTCTTT
- - TRBJ2-7 TRBV7-8 CASSLEGPNYEQYF TGTGCCAGCAGCTTGGAGGGCCCCAACTACGAGCAGTACTTC
- - TRBJ1-4 TRBV29-1 CSVVGDRSTNEKLFF TGCAGCGTTGTGGGGGACCGTTCAACTAATGAAAAACTGTTTTTT
- - TRBJ2-1 TRBV12-3/TRBV12-4 CASSWDFGDEQFF TGTGCCAGCAGCTGGGACTTCGGGGATGAGCAGTTCTTC
TRBD1 - TRBJ2-5 TRBV12-3/TRBV12-4 CASNLRTGPKETQYF TGTGCCAGCAATTTACGGACAGGCCCCAAGGAGACCCAGTACTTC
TRBD1 many TRBJ2-1 TRBV24-1 CATSDWGTGTNEQFF TGTGCCACCAGTGATTGGGGGACAGGGACCAATGAGCAGTTCTTC
TRBD1 - TRBJ2-3 TRBV18 CASSPPRTGFGTDTQYF TGTGCCAGCTCACCTCCTCGGACAGGGTTTGGGACAGATACGCAGTATTTT
- few TRBJ2-3 TRBV24-1 CATSDRGRVTDTQYF TGTGCCACCAGTGATAGAGGGAGAGTGACAGATACGCAGTATTTT
- many TRBJ2-1 TRBV29-1 CSVDGGTAGSYNEQFF TGCAGCGTTGATGGGGGCACAGCGGGATCCTACAATGAGCAGTTCTTC
TRBD1 many TRBJ2-7 TRBV12-3/TRBV12-4 CASSYRGQAHEQYF TGTGCCAGCAGTTACAGGGGGCAGGCCCACGAGCAGTACTTC
TRBD1 once TRBJ2-5 TRBV20-1 CSAIDRVLQETQYF TGCAGTGCTATCGACAGGGTCCTCCAAGAGACCCAGTACTTC
TRBD1 - TRBJ1-2 TRBV12-3/TRBV12-4 CASSPQGIDGYTF TGTGCCAGCAGCCCACAGGGGATCGATGGCTACACCTTC
TRBD2 - TRBJ2-1 TRBV20-1 CSARLAGVLYNEQFF TGCAGTGCGCGCTTAGCGGGGGTGTTATACAATGAGCAGTTCTTC
- - TRBJ2-1 TRBV4-1 CASSQDNNRVSYNEQFF TGCGCCAGCAGCCAAGACAATAACAGGGTCTCCTACAATGAGCAGTTCTTC
TRBD2 - TRBJ2-5 TRBV29-1 CSVGTSARGETQYF TGCAGCGTTGGGACTAGCGCCAGAGGGGAGACCCAGTACTTC
TRBD2 - TRBJ2-2 TRBV24-1 CATEREAGGNTGELFF TGTGCCACCGAGCGGGAGGCTGGGGGAAACACCGGGGAGCTGTTTTTT
TRBD2 - TRBJ2-7 TRBV10-3 CAISDGTKHEQYF TGTGCCATCAGTGACGGGACTAAGCACGAGCAGTACTTC
TRBD1 - TRBJ1-5 TRBV29-1 CSVGDRNSNQPQHF TGCAGCGTGGGGGACAGAAATAGCAATCAGCCCCAGCATTTT
TRBD1 - TRBJ2-7 TRBV10-3 CAISKDRGQYEQYF TGTGCCATCAGTAAGGACAGGGGGCAGTACGAGCAGTACTTC
TRBD2 few TRBJ2-7 TRBV4-1 CASSQEERLASEQYF TGCGCCAGCAGCCAAGAGGAACGACTAGCTAGCGAGCAGTACTTC
TRBD1 - TRBJ2-3 TRBV7-3 CASSSTYRGRRDTQYF TGTGCCAGCAGCTCTACTTACAGGGGGCGGAGGGATACGCAGTATTTT
- many TRBJ2-1 TRBV20-1 CSAPSGGTSLGEQFF TGCAGTGCCCCGAGTGGAGGGACTTCGTTGGGGGAGCAGTTCTTC